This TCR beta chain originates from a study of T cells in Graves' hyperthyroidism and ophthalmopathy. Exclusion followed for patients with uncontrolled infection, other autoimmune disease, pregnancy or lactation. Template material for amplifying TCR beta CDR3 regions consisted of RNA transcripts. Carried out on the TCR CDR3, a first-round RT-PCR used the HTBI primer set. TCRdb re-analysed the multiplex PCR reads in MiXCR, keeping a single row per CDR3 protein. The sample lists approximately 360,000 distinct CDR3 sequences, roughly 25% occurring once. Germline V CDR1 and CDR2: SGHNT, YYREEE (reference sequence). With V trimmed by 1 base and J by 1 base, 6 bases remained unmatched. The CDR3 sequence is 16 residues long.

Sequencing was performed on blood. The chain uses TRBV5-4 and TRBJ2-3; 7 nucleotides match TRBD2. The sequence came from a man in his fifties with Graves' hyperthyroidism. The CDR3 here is CASSLKSLAGTDTQYF. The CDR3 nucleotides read TGTGCCAGCAGCTTGAAGAGCCTAGCGGGCACAGATACGCAGTATTTT.